This T cell receptor (beta chain) was obtained from a study of response to subunit inactivated influenza vaccine. Findings and caveats of the study: The authors put forward the suggestion that each seasonal influenza vaccination may bring in only a limited number of new T cells.

Each CDR3 protein gets one entry after TCRdb re-called the RT-PCR reads with MiXCR. The repertoire includes under 500,000 distinct CDR3 sequences, 9.5% to 13% of them detected once, and around 12% sits in the top ten. This CDR3 is 12 amino acids long. Per germline, CDR1 MNHNY and CDR2 SVGAGI (reference sequence). This clonotype was counted at least ten times. Its target is unknown. The specimen was PBMCs from blood, collected around seven weeks after vaccination. The V gene is TRBV6-6, the J gene TRBJ2-7; the match to TRBD1 covers 9 bases. This sequence was found in a man between 50 and 59 years old who received an inactivated influenza vaccine. The CDR3 region is CVTQGAGYEQYF. The CDR3 nucleotides read TGTGTCACACAGGGGGCGGGGTACGAGCAGTACTTC.